Listed here are 10 T cell receptor beta chains from one sample, sequenced in a study of neurological immune-mediated disorders. One entry per CDR3 protein results from TCRdb running MiXCR on the 5' RACE reads. The top ten clones hold roughly 9% of a sample with fewer than 40,000 distinct CDR3 sequences, approximately 5.1% of them seen once. Sequenced material: CD4+ T cells from blood. These receptors originate from a man younger than 30 in good health.

This clonotype was recorded many times. This sequence joins TRBV27 and TRBJ1-1; D is ambiguous. This CDR3 is built from 14 residues. Germline CDR1 is MNHEY and CDR2 is SMNVEV (reference sequence). The ends were cut back, 3 bases at V and 5 bases at J, with 13 bases in the middle. The CDR3 is CASSFTPPGTEAFF. Here the CDR3 DNA reads TGTGCCAGCAGTTTTACCCCCCCGGGAACTGAAGCTTTCTTT.

This clonotype was detected many times. This chain links TRBV5-1 with TRBJ1-1; D is ambiguous. Trimming left V 7 bases short and J 3 bases short, with 19 bases between. Germline assignment: CDR1 SGHRS and CDR2 YFSETQ. CDR3 length: 15 amino acids. The CDR3 region has the DNA TGCGCCAGCCGTACCCCGCCGGGATCGGACACTGAAGCTTTCTTT. It translates to CASRTPPGSDTEAFF. The entire variable domain, with the rest obtained from reference TRBV5-1 and TRBJ1-1, is as follows: KAGVTQTPRYLIKTRGQQVTLSCSPISGHRSVSWYQQTPGQGLQFLFEYFSETQRNKGNFPGRFSGRQFSNSRSEMNVSTLELGDSALYLCASRTPPGSDTEAFFGQGTRLTVV.

This clonotype has at least ten counts. The CDR3 DNA follows: TGTGCCATCAGCCGCCGGGACGGAGACGAGCAGTACTTC. It encodes CAISRRDGDEQYF. This chain links TRBV10-3 with TRBJ2-7; D possibly uses TRBD1 or TRBD2 (5 bases each). The CDR3 loop spans 13 amino acids. Trimming stripped 6 bases from V and 5 bases from J, with 14 bases between. Germline V CDR1 and CDR2: ENHRY, SYGVKD.

This clonotype came up many times. The chain is built from TRBV20-1 and TRBJ2-5; the match to TRBD2 covers 13 bases. The germline gives CDR1 DFQATT, CDR2 SNEGSKA (reference sequence). This CDR3 spans 15 amino acids. V was pared by 6 bases and J by 2 bases, with 6 bases of the junction left unmatched. CDR3 protein: CSAVTSGGSQETQYF. The CDR3 DNA is TGCAGTGCGGTGACTAGCGGGGGGTCACAAGAGACCCAGTACTTC.

This clonotype appeared many times. The V call is TRBV5-1, the J call TRBJ1-2; 11 positions agree with TRBD1. The CDR3 runs 14 residues. With V trimmed by 0 bases and J by 14 bases, 9 bases remained unmatched. Looked up from germline, CDR1 is SGHRS and CDR2 is YFSETQ. The CDR3 coding sequence is TGCGCCAGCAGCTTGGGTACTGGACAGGGGGCGAGGACCTTC. Protein: CASSLGTGQGARTF.

This clonotype was observed at least ten times. The germline gene is not matched at one end of the junction; a read error may be the cause. The rearrangement joins TRBV7-2 to TRBJ1-5; D perhaps matches TRBD1 (5 bases). CDR1 is SGHTA and CDR2 is FQGNSA in the germline V gene. This CDR3 comprises 14 residues. CDR3 protein: CVSSSRGSNQPQHF. In DNA, the CDR3 is TGTGTCAGCAGCTCAAGGGGATCTAATCAGCCCCAGCATTTT.

About this clonotype itself: A read error may be the cause here, since a much bigger clone is one base away. The chain uses TRBV5-1 and TRBJ1-1, with D tentatively TRBD1 (6 bases). The CDR3 covers 15 residues. Trimming left V 4 bases short and J 1 base short, with 14 bases between. Germline V gene lookup returns CDR1 SGHRS and CDR2 YFSETQ. The CDR3 DNA reads as TGCGCCAGCAGCCCAACCGAGACAGGGAACACTGAAGCTTTCTTT. It yields the protein CASSPTETGNTEAFF.

This clonotype was observed at least ten times. V usage is TRBV11-2 and J usage is TRBJ1-6, with 7 positions matching TRBD1. Per the germline V gene, CDR1 is SGHAT and CDR2 is FQNNGV. The CDR3 is 18 residues long. Trimming at V came to 5 bases and at J to 10 bases, leaving 20 bases not matched to a gene. DNA for the CDR3: TGTGCCAGCAGCACCCGACAGGGCCGCCATGCTCGTGGGTCACCCCTCCACTTT. Its protein is CASSTRQGRHARGSPLHF.

Many counts were recorded for this clonotype. The chain is built from TRBV5-1 and TRBJ1-6; TRBD1 agrees at 7 bases. V was clipped by 4 bases and J by 11 bases; unmatched bases: 6. Germline-derived CDR1 and CDR2 are SGHRS and YFSETQ. The CDR3 covers 13 residues. In nucleotides, the CDR3 is TGCGCCAGCAGCGAGGGACAGACGACACCCCTCCACTTT. Its translation is CASSEGQTTPLHF.

In its sample, this clonotype was seen many times. The V call is TRBV12-3 or TRBV12-4, the J call TRBJ2-7; 11 nucleotides match TRBD2. This CDR3 is 14 amino acids long. V was clipped by 6 bases and J by 6 bases; unmatched bases: 7. The CDR3 region is CASRSTSGGTEQYF. The CDR3 region has the DNA TGTGCCAGCAGGAGCACTAGCGGGGGCACCGAGCAGTACTTC.